This entry features one T cell receptor beta chain sequence. What it recognizes is unknown. These data come from a study of cytomegalovirus exposure and HLA in healthy donors. Background on the study: An earlier analysis found 120 million or so unique TCR beta sequences from approximately 170 million T cells. Study-wide results and limits: TCR association rates varied by HLA locus in a later analysis, with DRB1 highest and HLA-C lowest. Specificity of a few CMV-associated chains for CMV antigens was verified in vitro. Sequencing likely generated an artifact that appeared as a cluster of highly shared sequence variants.

The ends lost 6 bases at V and 4 bases at J; junction bases unmatched: 6. The CDR3 covers 14 residues. In germline, CDR1 is SGHVT, CDR2 SQSDAQ. Researchers ran the PCR with 60 Vbeta and 13 Jbeta primers. TCRdb's copy holds only in-frame clones and misses some; the assay was immunoSEQ multiplex PCR. The sample includes about 180,000 clones, about four fifths of them seen just once. Source material: PBMCs. The receptor comes from a woman aged 18-30 years in good health and CMV-seropositive. This rearrangement joins TRBV7-4 to TRBJ1-5; TRBD1 agrees at 7 bases. CDR3 nucleotide sequence: TGTGCCAGCAGTGCGTCAGGGGGAAATCAGCCCCAGCATTTT. It is translated as CASSASGGNQPQHF. Variable domain in full (rest from reference TRBV7-4 and TRBJ1-5): GAGVSQSPRYKVAKRGRDVALRCDSISGHVTLYWYRQTLGQGSEVLTYSQSDAQRDKSGRPSGRFSAERPERSVSTLKIQRTEQGDSAVYLCASSASGGNQPQHFGDGTRLSIL.